This TCR beta chain was sequenced during a study of blood T cell repertoires in COVID-19. The protocol was immunoSEQ multiplex PCR, while the TCRdb copy is restricted to in-frame clones and leaves out a portion. The sample yields some 490,000 clones, 80% to 90% seen once. Germline CDR1 reads SNHLY; CDR2 reads FYNNEI. After removal of 5 bases from V and 9 bases from J, the junction contained 6 bases not matched to a gene. The CDR3 is 13 amino acids. The count of this clone is one. This chain joins TRBV2 and TRBJ2-4; TRBD2 agrees at 8 bases. The sequenced material came from peripheral blood. This TCR was sampled from a human donor in a cohort sampled during active COVID-19. The CDR3 nucleotides read TGTGCCAGCAGTTTGGGGACTAGGGGCATTCAGTACTTC. This codes for CASSLGTRGIQYF.